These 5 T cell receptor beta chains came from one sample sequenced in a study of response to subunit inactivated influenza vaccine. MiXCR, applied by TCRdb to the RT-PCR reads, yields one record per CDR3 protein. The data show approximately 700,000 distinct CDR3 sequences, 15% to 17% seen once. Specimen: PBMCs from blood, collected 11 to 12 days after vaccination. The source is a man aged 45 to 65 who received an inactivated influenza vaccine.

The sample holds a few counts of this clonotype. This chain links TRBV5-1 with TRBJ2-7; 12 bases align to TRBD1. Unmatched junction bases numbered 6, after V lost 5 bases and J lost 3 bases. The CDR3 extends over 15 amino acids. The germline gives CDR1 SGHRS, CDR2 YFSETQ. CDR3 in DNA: TGCGCCAGCAGAACCGGGACAGGGGGCTTCTACGAGCAGTACTTC. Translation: CASRTGTGGFYEQYF.

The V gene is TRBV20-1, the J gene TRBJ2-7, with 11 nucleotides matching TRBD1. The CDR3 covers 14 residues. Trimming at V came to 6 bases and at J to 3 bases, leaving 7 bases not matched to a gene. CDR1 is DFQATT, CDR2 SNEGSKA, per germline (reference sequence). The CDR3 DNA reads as TGCAGTGCAGCTGGACAGGGGGCGGACTACGAGCAGTACTTC. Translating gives CSAAGQGADYEQYF.

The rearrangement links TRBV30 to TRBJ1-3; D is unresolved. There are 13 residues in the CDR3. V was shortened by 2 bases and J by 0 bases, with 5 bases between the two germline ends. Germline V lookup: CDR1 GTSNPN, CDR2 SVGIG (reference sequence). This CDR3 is CAWSKGSGNTIYF. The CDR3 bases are TGTGCCTGGAGTAAGGGCTCTGGAAACACCATATATTTT.

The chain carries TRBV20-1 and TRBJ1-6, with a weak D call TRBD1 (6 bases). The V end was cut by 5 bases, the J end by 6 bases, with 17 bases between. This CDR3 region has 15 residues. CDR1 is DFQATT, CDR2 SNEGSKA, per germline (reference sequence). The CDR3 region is CSALAQGLFNSPLHF. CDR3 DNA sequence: TGCAGTGCTTTAGCACAGGGCCTCTTTAATTCACCCCTCCACTTT.

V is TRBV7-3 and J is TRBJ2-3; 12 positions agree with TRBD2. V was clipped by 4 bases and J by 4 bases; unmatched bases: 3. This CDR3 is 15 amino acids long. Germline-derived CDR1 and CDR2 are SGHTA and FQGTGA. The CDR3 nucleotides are TGTGCCAGCAGCTCTAGCGGGAGGGCCTCAGATACGCAGTATTTT. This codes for CASSSSGRASDTQYF.